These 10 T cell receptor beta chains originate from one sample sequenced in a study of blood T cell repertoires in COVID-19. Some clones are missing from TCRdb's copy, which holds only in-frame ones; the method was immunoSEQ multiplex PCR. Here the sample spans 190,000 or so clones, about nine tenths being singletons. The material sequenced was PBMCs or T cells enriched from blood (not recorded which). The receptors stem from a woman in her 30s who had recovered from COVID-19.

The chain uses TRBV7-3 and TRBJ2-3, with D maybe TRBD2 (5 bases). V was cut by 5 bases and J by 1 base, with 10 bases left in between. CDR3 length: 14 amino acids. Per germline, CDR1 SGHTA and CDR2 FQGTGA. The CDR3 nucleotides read TGTGCCAGCAGCAGACGGGAAGGCACAGATACGCAGTATTTT. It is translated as CASSRREGTDTQYF. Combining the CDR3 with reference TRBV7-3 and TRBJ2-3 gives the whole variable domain GAGVSQTPSNKVTEKGKYVELRCDPISGHTALYWYRQSLGQGPEFLIYFQGTGAADDSGLPNDRFFAVRPEGSVSTLKIQRTERGDSAVYLCASSRREGTDTQYFGPGTRLTVL.

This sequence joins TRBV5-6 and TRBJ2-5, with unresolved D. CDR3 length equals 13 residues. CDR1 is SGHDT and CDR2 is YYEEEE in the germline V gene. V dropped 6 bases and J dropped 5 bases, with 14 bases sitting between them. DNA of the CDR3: TGTGCCAGCACCGATCGGTTAGTCGAGACCCAGTACTTC. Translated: CASTDRLVETQYF.

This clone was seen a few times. The CDR3 region is CASSSGTGEGNTIYF. The CDR3 coding sequence is TGCGCCAGCAGCTCCGGGACAGGGGAGGGAAACACCATATATTTT. V is TRBV5-1 and J is TRBJ1-3; TRBD1 matches 10 bases. Germline CDR1 is SGHRS and CDR2 is YFSETQ. The V segment lost 3 bases and the J segment 4 bases; nucleotides outside the gene matches: 4. CDR3 length: 15 residues.

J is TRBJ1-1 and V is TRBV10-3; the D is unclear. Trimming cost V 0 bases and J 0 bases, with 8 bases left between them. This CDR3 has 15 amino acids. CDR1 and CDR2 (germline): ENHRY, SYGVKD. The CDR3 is CAISESQVMNTEAFF. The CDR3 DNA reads TGTGCCATCAGTGAGTCGCAGGTGATGAACACTGAAGCTTTCTTT.

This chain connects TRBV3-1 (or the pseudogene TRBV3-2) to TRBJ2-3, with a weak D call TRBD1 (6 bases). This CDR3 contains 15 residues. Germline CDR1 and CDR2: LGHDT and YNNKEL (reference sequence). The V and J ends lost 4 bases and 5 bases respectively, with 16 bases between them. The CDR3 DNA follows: TGTGCCAGCAGCCGCCGAGAGACAGGCAGAGATACGCAGTATTTT. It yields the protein CASSRRETGRDTQYF.

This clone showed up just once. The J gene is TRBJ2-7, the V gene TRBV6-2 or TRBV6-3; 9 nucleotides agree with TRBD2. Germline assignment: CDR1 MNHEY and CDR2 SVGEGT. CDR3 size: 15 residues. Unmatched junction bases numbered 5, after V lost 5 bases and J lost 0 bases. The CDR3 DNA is TGTGCCAGCAGTCGGGGACTAGCTCGCTCCTACGAGCAGTACTTC. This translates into CASSRGLARSYEQYF.

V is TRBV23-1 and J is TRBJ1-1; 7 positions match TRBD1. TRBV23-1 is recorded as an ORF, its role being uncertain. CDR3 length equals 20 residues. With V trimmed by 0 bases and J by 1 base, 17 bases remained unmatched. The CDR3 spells CASSQSVARGRLYGNTEAFF. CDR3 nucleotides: TGCGCCAGCAGTCAATCAGTCGCCAGGGGGAGATTATATGGGAACACTGAAGCTTTCTTT.

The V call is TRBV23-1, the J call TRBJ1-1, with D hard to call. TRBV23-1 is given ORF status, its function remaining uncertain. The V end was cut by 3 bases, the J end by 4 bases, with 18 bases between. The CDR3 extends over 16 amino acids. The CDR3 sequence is CASSQKGGREATEAFF. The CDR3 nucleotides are TGCGCCAGCAGTCAGAAAGGAGGGAGGGAGGCCACTGAAGCTTTCTTT.

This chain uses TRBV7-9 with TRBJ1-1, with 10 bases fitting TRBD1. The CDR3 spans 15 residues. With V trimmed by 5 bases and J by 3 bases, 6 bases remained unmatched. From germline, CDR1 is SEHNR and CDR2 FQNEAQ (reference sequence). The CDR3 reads CASSPTGGVDTEAFF. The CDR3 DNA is TGTGCCAGCAGCCCGACAGGGGGCGTTGACACTGAAGCTTTCTTT. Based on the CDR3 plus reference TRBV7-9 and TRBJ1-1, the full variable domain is DTGVSQNPRHKITKRGQNVTFRCDPISEHNRLYWYRQTLGQGPEFLTYFQNEAQLEKSRLLSDRFSAERPKGSFSTLEIQRTEQGDSAMYLCASSPTGGVDTEAFFGQGTRLTVV.

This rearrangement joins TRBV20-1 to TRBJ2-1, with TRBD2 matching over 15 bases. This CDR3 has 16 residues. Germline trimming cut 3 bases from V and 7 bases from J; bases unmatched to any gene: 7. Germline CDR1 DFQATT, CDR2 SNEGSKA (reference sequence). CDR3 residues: CSASRRGLAGGNEQFF. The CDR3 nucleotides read TGCAGTGCTAGTCGTAGGGGACTAGCGGGAGGAAATGAGCAGTTCTTC.